The TCR beta chain described here comes from a study of response to subunit inactivated influenza vaccine. In its sample, this clonotype was seen a few times. The CDR3 is made up of 15 amino acids. The germline CDR1 and CDR2 sequences are MNHEY and SVGEGT. V was cut by 0 bases and J by 3 bases, with 12 bases left in between. Each CDR3 protein gets one entry after TCRdb re-called the RT-PCR reads with MiXCR. The sample includes hundreds of thousands of distinct CDR3 sequences, roughly 10% of them seen just once. This sample was also put to use in a study of T cells expressing NK-cell markers. From that report: The authors made TCR beta cDNA libraries by 5'RACE template switching. This switching added a universal primer site and UMIs.

The genes are TRBV6-2 or TRBV6-3 and TRBJ2-7; no definite D call. The sequencing here drew on PBMCs from blood, taken on the day of vaccination. The clonotype was recovered from a man aged 50 to 60 who received an inactivated influenza vaccine. Here the CDR3 reads CASSYSPAPFYEQYF. In DNA, the CDR3 is TGTGCCAGCAGTTACTCCCCGGCACCTTTCTACGAGCAGTACTTC.